The TCR beta chain under discussion was sequenced for a study of human T cells and chemical hapten exposure. On the study more broadly: After 6 days, upper back 0.01% DPC patch tests were scored.

This clonotype was seen at least ten times. MiXCR, applied by TCRdb to the RACE reads, yields one record per CDR3 protein. The table has tens of thousands of distinct CDR3 sequences, approximately 12% seen once; the top ten hold about 4.2%. Noted time point: patch test 1, 2 weeks after DPC sensitization. Treatment here: therapeutic diphenylcyclopropenone sensitization with weekly scalp DPC. The TCR sequence derives from a woman between 45 and 65 years old with alopecia areata. Some clones in this sample may be carry-over from other donors' samples. Material: whole blood, obtained in connection with sensitization to the hapten diphenylcyclopropenone (DPC).

The CDR3 coding sequence is TGTGCCAGCAGTTGGGCAGGGGACGAGCAGTACTTC. Protein: CASSWAGDEQYF. The chain combines TRBV12-3 or TRBV12-4 with TRBJ2-7, with a weak D call TRBD1 (6 bases). The CDR3 length is 12 residues. V dropped 4 bases and J dropped 5 bases, with 9 bases sitting between them.